Below, one T cell receptor (beta chain) is given with its context. Sorting used thawed, overnight-rested PBMC stained with anti-CD3, a viability dye and GMM-loaded CD1B tetramer. CD1B tetramers were loaded with Rhodococcus equi-derived C32 glucose monomycolate. The data stem from a study of T cells in tuberculosis. Findings and limits, study-wide: Some low-affinity tetramer-binding T cells may be absent from this sample.

V was trimmed by 5 bases and J by 2 bases, leaving 8 bases between them. Germline V CDR1 and CDR2: SGDLS, YYNGEE. The CDR3 covers 13 residues. Sequencing of TCR-alpha and TCR-beta chains was unpaired. Sequencing was performed with immunoSEQ multiplex PCR; in TCRdb, only in-frame clones are kept and a portion is missing. The top ten hold 9.5% to 15% of the sample, which has around 60,000 clones, roughly 79% seen once. The chain has TRBV9 and TRBJ2-1, with D uncertain. This receptor was identified in an adult woman with latent tuberculosis. The sequencing sample was made of CD1b-GMM tetramer-negative cells sorted from PBMCs. CDR3 protein: CASSTSAYNEQFF. DNA of the CDR3: TGTGCCAGCAGTACGTCAGCCTACAATGAGCAGTTCTTC.